Each of the 27 T cell receptor beta chains below was sequenced from the same sample in a study of T cells in Graves' hyperthyroidism and ophthalmopathy. RNA transcripts gave rise to amplified TCR beta CDR3 regions. The HTBI primer set served for first-round RT-PCR of the TCR CDR3. TCRdb passed the multiplex PCR reads through MiXCR, listing each CDR3 protein once. The sample holds 470,000 or so distinct CDR3 sequences; 20% are singletons and the top ten take approximately 26%. Sequencing was done on a sample of blood. The receptor set was obtained from a man in his late teens or twenties with Graves' hyperthyroidism.

This clonotype was counted at least ten times. The chain links TRBV6-1 to TRBJ1-1, with a weak D call TRBD1 (5 bases). From germline, CDR1 is MNHNS and CDR2 SASEGT. This CDR3 is built from 12 residues. V was cut by 7 bases and J by 5 bases, with 11 bases left in between. CDR3 residues: CASNDRGTEAFF. The CDR3 bases are TGTGCCAGCAATGACAGAGGGACTGAAGCTTTCTTT.

On this clonotype: Since a much larger clone is just one base distant, this may be a read error. The chain is built from TRBV6-1 and TRBJ1-1; D gene ambiguous. CDR3 length: 13 residues. V was shortened by 2 bases and J by 1 base, with 5 bases between the two germline ends. Germline CDR1 is MNHNS and CDR2 is SASEGT. The CDR3 region has the DNA TGTGCCAGCAGTGAATATAAGAACACTGAAGCTTTCTTT. This encodes CASSEYKNTEAFF.

In the case of this clonotype: This is likely a read error, given that the CDR3 carries no conserved phenylalanine or tryptophan at its end. The DNA is left out, because the CDR3 cannot be placed on it with certainty; the CDR3 is given as TCRdb lists it. V and J are TRBV27 and TRBJ2-6; TRBD1 was called by the table and not checked on the DNA. Inclusive of both ends, the CDR3 amounts to 18 amino acids. Per germline, CDR1 MNHEY and CDR2 SMNVEV (reference sequence). This CDR3 is CASSLAGQGSSGANVLTV.

The gene calls are TRBV7-9 and TRBJ1-2, with a tentative D call TRBD1 (6 bases). The CDR3 has 15 amino acids. Germline V gene lookup returns CDR1 SEHNR and CDR2 FQNEAQ (reference sequence). The V end was cut by 5 bases, the J end by 6 bases, with 19 bases between. Here the CDR3 reads CASSRGGSRMNGYTF. The CDR3 DNA is TGTGCCAGCAGCCGGGGGGGCAGCCGCATGAATGGCTACACCTTC.

This clonotype showed up many times. This chain joins TRBV6-1 and TRBJ2-7; D is unresolved. The germline gives CDR1 MNHNS, CDR2 SASEGT. V was cut by 4 bases and J by 4 bases, with 8 bases left in between. The CDR3 runs 12 residues. CDR3 sequence reads: CASSVNGYEQYF. In DNA, the CDR3 is TGTGCCAGCAGTGTAAATGGATACGAGCAGTACTTC.

This clonotype was recorded many times. The chain carries TRBV28 and TRBJ1-2; 8 bases agree with TRBD1. The CDR3 sequence is 14 residues long. The germline V gene has CDR1 MDHEN and CDR2 SYDVKM. Losses at the gene ends were 2 bases for V and 8 bases for J; bases not matched to a gene: 7. CDR3 nucleotides: TGTGCCAGCAGTTTACCCCAGGGGGCGGGGGGCTACACCTTC. Protein sequence: CASSLPQGAGGYTF.

This clonotype was picked up many times. This sequence joins TRBV5-1 and TRBJ1-1; 10 positions agree with TRBD1. CDR3 length: 16 residues. Germline-derived CDR1 and CDR2 are SGHRS and YFSETQ. The J segment lost 0 bases and the V segment lost 4 bases, leaving 6 bases of the junction unmatched. CDR3 sequence reads: CASSLDRGPLNTEAFF. The CDR3 nucleotides read TGCGCCAGCAGCCTTGACAGGGGGCCTTTGAACACTGAAGCTTTCTTT. The complete variable domain, with remaining parts taken from reference TRBV5-1 and TRBJ1-1, reads KAGVTQTPRYLIKTRGQQVTLSCSPISGHRSVSWYQQTPGQGLQFLFEYFSETQRNKGNFPGRFSGRQFSNSRSEMNVSTLELGDSALYLCASSLDRGPLNTEAFFGQGTRLTVV.

This clonotype was recorded at least ten times. The rearrangement joins TRBV24-1 to TRBJ2-7, with 7 bases matching TRBD1. CDR1 and CDR2 (germline): KGHDR, SFDVKD. There are 14 residues in the CDR3. V lost 9 bases, J lost 3 bases, and 10 bases stayed unmatched. CDR3 sequence: CATGGPGQRYEQYF. The CDR3 DNA is TGTGCCACCGGCGGCCCGGGACAGCGCTACGAGCAGTACTTC.

This clonotype appeared many times. The chain couples TRBV28 to TRBJ1-2; D ambiguous. Germline V lookup: CDR1 MDHEN, CDR2 SYDVKM. V lost 2 bases to trimming and J lost 8 bases, with 12 bases between them. This CDR3 comprises 13 residues. The DNA for the CDR3 is TGTGCCAGCAGTTTAGCTGGGATCGACGGCTACACCTTC. Its protein product is CASSLAGIDGYTF.

A few counts support this clonotype. CDR3 amino acids: CASRLGERLNTEAFF. DNA of the CDR3: TGTGCCAGTAGACTGGGAGAACGGTTGAACACTGAAGCTTTCTTT. The chain uses TRBV19 and TRBJ1-1; D unresolved. V lost 6 bases to trimming and J lost 0 bases, with 14 bases between them. The germline V gene encodes CDR1 LNHDA and CDR2 SQIVND (reference sequence). The CDR3 extends over 15 amino acids.

There are many counts of this clonotype. The rearrangement joins TRBV19 to TRBJ1-1, with D possibly being TRBD1 (5 bases). The CDR3 sequence is 14 residues long. Germline CDR1 reads LNHDA; CDR2 reads SQIVND (reference sequence). The germline V and J ends were trimmed by 5 bases and 3 bases, with 13 bases remaining between them. CDR3 residues: CASSRAGGDTEAFF. The CDR3 nucleotides are TGTGCCAGTAGTCGTGCGGGGGGGGACACTGAAGCTTTCTTT.

This clonotype was seen only a few times. The genes are TRBV12-3 or TRBV12-4 and TRBJ2-7, with D hard to call. This CDR3 contains 15 residues. With 5 bases removed from V and 0 bases from J, the gap between germline ends came to 14 bases. DNA of the CDR3: TGTGCCAGCAGTCCCCGGCCCCTCAGCTCCTACGAGCAGTACTTC. Translated: CASSPRPLSSYEQYF.

The chain employs TRBV6-2 or TRBV6-3 and TRBJ1-2; no definite D call. The CDR3 contains 20 residues. Germline V gives CDR1 MNHEY, CDR2 SVGEGT. With 2 bases removed from V and 4 bases from J, the gap between germline ends came to 29 bases. The CDR3 loop is CASSYPSWGEDLPGGYGYTF. CDR3 DNA: TGTGCCAGCAGTTACCCATCCTGGGGTGAAGACCTCCCCGGCGGCTATGGCTACACCTTC.

This clonotype occurred many times. DNA of the CDR3: TGCAGTGCTATTCAGAGTAACTATGGCTACACCTTC. Translated: CSAIQSNYGYTF. This rearrangement joins TRBV20-1 to TRBJ1-2; no firm D call. V was cut by 4 bases and J by 1 base, with 7 bases left in between. There are 12 residues in the CDR3. Germline V gene data show CDR1 as DFQATT and CDR2 as SNEGSKA (reference sequence).

This clonotype showed up many times. The chain uses TRBV6-1 and TRBJ2-5; 12 bases are shared with TRBD2. Germline V CDR1 and CDR2: MNHNS, SASEGT. V was clipped by 5 bases and J by 8 bases; unmatched bases: 6. There are 14 residues in the CDR3. The CDR3 DNA sequence: TGTGCCAGCAGTCCGGGACTAGCGGGTCTTACCCAGTACTTC. This encodes CASSPGLAGLTQYF.

Many counts were recorded for this clonotype. V and J are TRBV20-1 and TRBJ1-1; D gene ambiguous. Germline V gene lookup returns CDR1 DFQATT and CDR2 SNEGSKA (reference sequence). The length of the CDR3 is 12 residues. The V end was cut by 2 bases, the J end by 1 base, with 5 bases between. CDR3 DNA: TGCAGTGCTAGACGCTCGAACACTGAAGCTTTCTTT. Its translation is CSARRSNTEAFF.

This clonotype has only one observation. The rearrangement joins TRBV6-5 to TRBJ2-5; 9 bases line up with TRBD1. The CDR3 is 14 amino acids. V was pared by 2 bases and J by 5 bases, with 3 bases of the junction left unmatched. Germline V CDR1 and CDR2: MNHEY, SVGAGI. The CDR3 spells CASSYGTGIETQYF. DNA of the CDR3: TGTGCCAGCAGTTACGGGACAGGGATCGAGACCCAGTACTTC.

This clonotype has at least ten counts. The CDR3 loop is CASSQEGSSYGYTF. CDR3 in DNA: TGCGCCAGCAGCCAAGAAGGCAGCTCCTATGGCTACACCTTC. The rearrangement links TRBV4-1 to TRBJ1-2; D gene unclear. CDR3 size: 14 residues. V lost 0 bases and J 4 bases, leaving 9 bases between the germline ends. Germline V gives CDR1 MGHRA, CDR2 YSYEKL.

The chain recombines TRBV27 with TRBJ1-2; D perhaps matches TRBD1 (5 bases). Trimming stripped 6 bases from V and 5 bases from J, with 22 bases between. CDR1 and CDR2 from the germline V gene are MNHEY and SMNVEV (reference sequence). The CDR3 loop spans 16 amino acids. CDR3 nucleotide sequence: TGTGCCAGCAGCCGGTCCTTTGGGGGAGATTTTTATGGCTACACCTTC. Its protein product is CASSRSFGGDFYGYTF.

The chain recombines TRBV6-5 with TRBJ2-7, with D possibly being TRBD1 (7 bases). In germline, CDR1 is MNHEY, CDR2 SVGAGI. The V end was cut by 2 bases, the J end by 10 bases, with 18 bases between. This CDR3 is 14 amino acids long. Here the CDR3 reads CASSYTGTAGNQYF. Written as DNA, the CDR3 is TGTGCCAGCAGTTACACCGGGACAGCGGGTAACCAGTACTTC.

The genes are TRBV12-3 or TRBV12-4 and TRBJ1-2; D gene unclear. The CDR3 runs to 13 residues. V lost 2 bases to trimming and J lost 3 bases, with 7 bases between them. The CDR3: CASSLMVDYGYTF. DNA for the CDR3: TGTGCCAGCAGTTTAATGGTAGACTATGGCTACACCTTC.

This clonotype occurred many times. The chain links TRBV20-1 to TRBJ1-1; perhaps TRBD1 as D (5 bases). CDR1 DFQATT and CDR2 SNEGSKA come from the germline V gene (reference sequence). The CDR3 spans 13 residues. Trimming removed 1 base at V and 5 bases at J, with 11 bases between. The CDR3: CSARGGVTTEAFF. CDR3 DNA: TGCAGTGCTAGAGGAGGGGTAACAACTGAAGCTTTCTTT.

This clonotype was counted many times. The chain links TRBV20-1 to TRBJ2-4; D call uncertain. Germline assignment: CDR1 DFQATT and CDR2 SNEGSKA (reference sequence). The CDR3 runs to 15 residues. Between the trimmed V and J ends, which lost 0 bases and 0 bases, there was a span of 9 bases. The CDR3 DNA is TGCAGTGCTAGAGATGGTGGAAAAGCCAAAAACATTCAGTACTTC. Protein sequence: CSARDGGKAKNIQYF.

In its sample, this clonotype was seen many times. The chain is built from TRBV6-1 and TRBJ2-7; TRBD1 aligns across 9 bases. Germline V gene lookup returns CDR1 MNHNS and CDR2 SASEGT. The CDR3 consists of 13 residues. Germline trimming cut 3 bases from V and 12 bases from J; bases unmatched to any gene: 9. The CDR3 sequence: CASSESGTGRAYF. In nucleotides, the CDR3 is TGTGCCAGCAGTGAGAGTGGGACAGGGAGGGCGTACTTC.

The chain uses TRBV2 and TRBJ1-6; D gene uncertain. V lost 3 bases, J lost 3 bases, and 9 bases lay in between. The CDR3 extends over 15 amino acids. The V gene's germline CDR1 is SNHLY and CDR2 FYNNEI. CDR3 residues: CASSDGSIYNSPLHF. The CDR3 DNA is TGTGCCAGCAGTGACGGAAGTATCTATAATTCACCCCTCCACTTT.

The chain carries TRBV19 and TRBJ1-5; D gene ambiguous. The CDR3 totals 14 residues. CDR1 LNHDA and CDR2 SQIVND come from the germline V gene (reference sequence). The ends were cut back, 5 bases at V and 2 bases at J, with 10 bases in the middle. CDR3 DNA sequence: TGTGCCAGTAGTTCCGACGCTGGCAATCAGCCCCAGCATTTT. It translates to CASSSDAGNQPQHF.

The V and J genes are TRBV4-1 and TRBJ1-2; 7 bases align to TRBD1. Germline-derived CDR1 and CDR2 are MGHRA and YSYEKL. This CDR3 spans 13 amino acids. With V trimmed by 3 bases and J by 9 bases, 7 bases remained unmatched. CDR3 in DNA: TGCGCCAGCAGCCAGTTACAGGGGTATAGCTACACCTTC. This codes for CASSQLQGYSYTF.